The next 32 T cell receptor beta chains were all read from a single sample in a study of blood T cell repertoires in COVID-19. Assay used: immunoSEQ multiplex PCR; TCRdb lists only in-frame clones, some missing. The profile shows approximately 400,000 clones, 83% of them singletons. Material: PBMCs or T cells enriched from blood (not recorded which). These receptors were collected from a woman in her forties or fifties who had recovered from COVID-19.

This clone was recorded many times. The CDR3 here is CASSPTPLRQGGTEAFF. The CDR3 DNA sequence: TGTGCCAGCAGCCCGACTCCCCTAAGACAGGGAGGCACTGAAGCTTTCTTT. The chain couples TRBV3-1 (or the pseudogene TRBV3-2) to TRBJ1-1; 7 nucleotides line up with TRBD1. CDR3 size: 17 residues. The trim removed 4 bases at V and 4 bases at J, leaving 15 bases unmatched. CDR1 and CDR2 from the germline V gene are LGHDT and YNNKEL (reference sequence).

This clone was counted a few times. Additional DNA sequences in this sample encode the identical CDR3. The chain is built from TRBV25-1 and TRBJ2-5, with unresolved D. V was shortened by 5 bases and J by 4 bases, with 11 bases between the two germline ends. Germline V gives CDR1 MGHDK, CDR2 SYGVNS. This CDR3 has 13 amino acids. The CDR3 spells CASSRRSGETQYF. CDR3 nucleotides: TGTGCCAGCAGTCGGCGTTCGGGAGAGACCCAGTACTTC.

The chain recombines TRBV6-2 or TRBV6-3 with TRBJ2-7; 7 positions match TRBD1. Trimming took 0 bases from V and 6 from J; bases not matched to a gene: 17. Germline V lookup: CDR1 MNHEY, CDR2 SVGEGT. The CDR3 is made up of 18 amino acids. This CDR3 reads CASSYSTGTALSSSEQYF. The CDR3 DNA reads TGTGCCAGCAGTTACTCCACCGGGACAGCCCTCTCATCTAGCGAGCAGTACTTC.

V usage is TRBV5-4 and J usage is TRBJ2-7; 11 bases agree with TRBD2. J was trimmed by 7 bases and V by 4 bases; bases with no gene match: 4. Germline lookup yields CDR1 SGHNT and CDR2 YYREEE (reference sequence). This CDR3 spans 13 amino acids. CDR3 loop: CASSNWTSGEQYF. The CDR3 DNA reads TGTGCCAGCAGCAACTGGACTAGCGGGGAGCAGTACTTC.

This clone was counted only a few times. The CDR3 here is CASSLDGASYGYTF. The CDR3 DNA follows: TGTGCCAGCTCACTAGACGGAGCTAGCTATGGCTACACCTTC. The V gene is TRBV18, the J gene TRBJ1-2; D gene ambiguous. Trimming took off 4 bases at V and 4 bases at J, with 13 bases between the two ends. In germline, CDR1 is KGHSH, CDR2 LQKENI. This CDR3 spans 14 amino acids.

The chain joins TRBV5-4 to TRBJ1-6; D might be TRBD1 (6 bases). Germline CDR1 and CDR2: SGHNT and YYREEE (reference sequence). V was clipped by 4 bases and J by 10 bases, with 12 bases between them. This CDR3 region has 13 residues. DNA of the CDR3: TGTGCCAGCAGCGGTCAGGGGAGATCACCCCTCCACTTT. Its protein product is CASSGQGRSPLHF.

This chain links TRBV7-9 with TRBJ1-4; the D gene is possibly TRBD1 (5 bases). Germline values: CDR1 SEHNR, CDR2 FQNEAQ (reference sequence). V lost 4 bases and J lost 1, with 7 bases in between. This CDR3 spans 14 amino acids. The CDR3 DNA follows: TGTGCCAGCAGCTGGACATTAACTAATGAAAAACTGTTTTTT. Protein product: CASSWTLTNEKLFF.

This clone was found once. V usage is TRBV30 and J usage is TRBJ1-5, with unresolved D. CDR1 is GTSNPN, CDR2 SVGIG, per germline (reference sequence). The V end was cut by 0 bases, the J end by 0 bases, with 9 bases between. The CDR3 totals 15 residues. The CDR3, as DNA: TGTGCCTGGAGTGTTACGGGGAATAGCAATCAGCCCCAGCATTTT. Its translation is CAWSVTGNSNQPQHF.

The J gene is TRBJ2-7, the V gene TRBV4-3; TRBD2 matches at 9 bases. V was pared by 0 bases and J by 1 base, with 1 base of the junction left unmatched. This CDR3 has 15 amino acids. Per germline, CDR1 LGHNA and CDR2 YSLEER. CDR3 sequence reads: CASSQEAGGSYEQYF. DNA for the CDR3: TGCGCCAGCAGCCAAGAAGCGGGAGGTTCCTACGAGCAGTACTTC.

The gene calls are TRBV19 and TRBJ2-1, with 8 nucleotides matching TRBD1. The CDR3 runs to 12 residues. CDR1 and CDR2 from the germline V gene are LNHDA and SQIVND (reference sequence). The ends lost 6 bases at V and 8 bases at J; junction bases unmatched: 3. CDR3 nucleotides: TGTGCCAGTAGGGACAGGGAGTATGAGCAGTTCTTC. This sequence encodes CASRDREYEQFF.

As DNA, the CDR3 is TGTGCCAGCAGCCGCCCCAGAATCCAGGACACCGGGGAGCTGTTTTTT. Encoded protein: CASSRPRIQDTGELFF. J is TRBJ2-2 and V is TRBV6-2 or TRBV6-3, with D unclear. The CDR3 runs 16 residues. Germline V lookup: CDR1 MNHEY, CDR2 SVGEGT. Trimming stripped 6 bases from V and 3 bases from J, with 17 bases between.

The gene calls are TRBV24-1 and TRBJ2-3; the D is unclear. The V end lost 0 bases, the J end lost 4 bases, and 7 bases lay between the germline ends. The CDR3 runs 14 residues. The germline V gene has CDR1 KGHDR and CDR2 SFDVKD. The CDR3 here is CATSDLAVPDTQYF. As DNA, the CDR3 is TGTGCCACCAGTGATTTGGCAGTTCCAGATACGCAGTATTTT.

The rearrangement uses TRBV6-5 and TRBJ2-1; 7 bases align to TRBD2. V was clipped by 6 bases and J by 10 bases; unmatched bases: 3. The CDR3 totals 11 residues. Germline-derived CDR1 and CDR2 are MNHEY and SVGAGI. The CDR3 DNA reads TGTGCCAGCAGGGGACTAAAGGAGCAGTTCTTC. Translating it yields CASRGLKEQFF.

V usage is TRBV30 and J usage is TRBJ1-6; the D gene is possibly TRBD1 (5 bases). Trimming removed 3 bases at V and 5 bases at J, with 14 bases between. The CDR3 is 15 amino acids. Germline lookup yields CDR1 GTSNPN and CDR2 SVGIG (reference sequence). The chain's CDR3 is CAWRAGGTDNSPLHF. The CDR3 DNA follows: TGTGCCTGGAGGGCGGGAGGGACCGATAATTCACCCCTCCACTTT.

This chain uses TRBV29-1 with TRBJ2-7, with 8 nucleotides matching TRBD2. Germline assignment: CDR1 SQVTM and CDR2 ANQGSEA. After removal of 1 base from V and 12 bases from J, the junction contained 11 bases not matched to a gene. There are 13 residues in the CDR3. The CDR3 protein is CSVEANNGGERYF. The CDR3, as DNA: TGCAGCGTTGAAGCGAATAACGGGGGGGAGAGGTACTTC.

Here the CDR3 reads CASSPGSRPPSSVGNTIYF. CDR3 DNA sequence: TGTGCCAGCTCACCGGGCAGCCGCCCCCCGAGCTCTGTTGGAAACACCATATATTTT. V and J are TRBV18 and TRBJ1-3; D remains unclear. Germline V lookup: CDR1 KGHSH, CDR2 LQKENI. The V end lost 3 bases, the J end lost 3 bases, and 24 bases lay between the germline ends. This CDR3 is built from 19 residues. Combining the CDR3 with reference TRBV18 and TRBJ1-3 gives the whole variable domain NAGVMQNPRHLVRRRGQEARLRCSPMKGHSHVYWYRQLPEEGLKFMVYLQKENIIDESGMPKERFSAEFPKEGPSILRIQQVVRGDSAAYFCASSPGSRPPSSVGNTIYFGEGSWLTVV.

This clone is a singleton in its sample. V gene TRBV28 combines with J gene TRBJ1-5; 8 bases align to TRBD1. J lost 6 bases, V lost 1 base, and 2 bases had no gene match. Germline values: CDR1 MDHEN, CDR2 SYDVKM. The CDR3 has 14 residues. Here the CDR3 reads CASSLSGGSQPQHF. DNA of the CDR3: TGTGCCAGCAGTTTATCAGGGGGCAGTCAGCCCCAGCATTTT.

The chain combines TRBV6-2 or TRBV6-3 with TRBJ1-5; 7 bases fit TRBD1. V was pared by 2 bases and J by 6 bases, with 4 bases of the junction left unmatched. The length of the CDR3 is 14 residues. From germline, CDR1 is MNHEY and CDR2 SVGEGT. CDR3 bases: TGTGCCAGCAGTTACGAGGGGGCCATTCAGCCCCAGCATTTT. It codes for CASSYEGAIQPQHF.

Note on this clone: The sample has other DNA sequences that encode this CDR3 too. The chain links TRBV6-2 or TRBV6-3 to TRBJ1-2; D unclear. Germline CDR1 is MNHEY and CDR2 is SVGEGT. Trimming stripped 5 bases from V and 0 bases from J, with 10 bases between. This CDR3 contains 14 residues. The CDR3 protein is CASSAGITNYGYTF. The CDR3, as DNA: TGTGCCAGCAGTGCCGGGATAACTAACTATGGCTACACCTTC.

This clone was found a few times. The same CDR3 arises from other DNA sequences in this sample as well. V usage is TRBV29-1 and J usage is TRBJ2-7; weak D call: TRBD2 (6 bases). The CDR3 spans 12 residues. V was pared by 3 bases and J by 6 bases, with 12 bases between. Germline assignment: CDR1 SQVTM and CDR2 ANQGSEA. CDR3 region: CSVDGGVGEQYF. The CDR3, as DNA: TGCAGCGTTGACGGAGGGGTCGGCGAGCAGTACTTC.

The chain employs TRBV30 and TRBJ1-4; no reliable D call. V was shortened by 2 bases and J by 0 bases, with 10 bases between the two germline ends. The V gene's germline CDR1 is GTSNPN and CDR2 SVGIG (reference sequence). The CDR3 runs to 15 residues. CDR3 loop: CAWSQSATTNEKLFF. DNA for the CDR3: TGTGCCTGGAGTCAAAGCGCGACAACTAATGAAAAACTGTTTTTT.

In its sample, this clone was seen a few times. The chain recombines TRBV4-2 with TRBJ1-2, with D perhaps matching TRBD1 (6 bases). This CDR3 has 14 amino acids. Per germline, CDR1 LGHNA and CDR2 YNFKEQ. Trimming removed 3 bases at V and 5 bases at J, with 13 bases between. The CDR3 coding sequence is TGTGCCAGCAGCCACTCGACAGGCGATTATGGCTACACCTTC. Protein product: CASSHSTGDYGYTF.

The J gene is TRBJ1-1, the V gene TRBV6-2 or TRBV6-3; the match to TRBD1 covers 7 bases. The ends lost 4 bases at V and 2 bases at J; junction bases unmatched: 13. The CDR3 extends over 17 amino acids. Germline CDR1 and CDR2: MNHEY and SVGEGT. The CDR3 is CASSLRLAGTANTEAFF. The CDR3 DNA reads TGTGCCAGCAGTTTACGATTGGCCGGGACAGCCAACACTGAAGCTTTCTTT.

The chain combines TRBV5-6 with TRBJ1-2; D is possibly TRBD1 (5 bases). V lost 1 base, J lost 5 bases, and 18 bases lay in between. The germline gives CDR1 SGHDT, CDR2 YYEEEE. CDR3 size: 16 residues. CDR3 sequence reads: CASSLWPDDRGYGYTF. In DNA form, the CDR3 reads TGTGCCAGCAGCTTGTGGCCCGACGACAGAGGATATGGCTACACCTTC. The full variable domain, its missing parts supplied by reference TRBV5-6 and TRBJ1-2, is DAGVTQSPTHLIKTRGQQVTLRCSPKSGHDTVSWYQQALGQGPQFIFQYYEEEERQRGNFPDRFSGHQFPNYSSELNVNALLLGDSALYLCASSLWPDDRGYGYTFGSGTRLTVV.

This clone was seen only once. The chain employs TRBV4-2 and TRBJ1-4, with D possibly TRBD1 on 6 matching bases. The V end lost 0 bases, the J end lost 7 bases, and 15 bases lay between the germline ends. The CDR3 runs to 16 residues. Germline-derived CDR1 and CDR2 are LGHNA and YNFKEQ. For the CDR3, the DNA is TGTGCCAGCAGCCAAGATCCGGGGGGGCAGGGTGAAAAACTGTTTTTT. It translates to CASSQDPGGQGEKLFF.

This rearrangement joins TRBV19 to TRBJ1-1; 8 bases are shared with TRBD1. The J segment lost 3 bases and the V segment lost 3 bases, leaving 3 bases of the junction unmatched. CDR1 is LNHDA, CDR2 SQIVND, per germline (reference sequence). There are 14 residues in the CDR3. The CDR3 sequence: CASSIVQGDTEAFF. The DNA of the CDR3 is TGTGCCAGTAGTATTGTACAGGGGGACACTGAAGCTTTCTTT.

A single count supports this clone. The V gene is TRBV7-9, the J gene TRBJ2-3; D not certain. Trimming shortened V by 3 bases and J by 2 bases, and 9 bases separated the two germline ends. The CDR3 loop spans 14 amino acids. Germline CDR1 is SEHNR and CDR2 is FQNEAQ (reference sequence). Here the CDR3 reads CASSFSTVTDTQYF. DNA for the CDR3: TGTGCCAGCAGCTTCAGCACAGTCACAGATACGCAGTATTTT. Filled out from reference TRBV7-9 and TRBJ2-3, the complete variable domain reads DTGVSQNPRHKITKRGQNVTFRCDPISEHNRLYWYRQTLGQGPEFLTYFQNEAQLEKSRLLSDRFSAERPKGSFSTLEIQRTEQGDSAMYLCASSFSTVTDTQYFGPGTRLTVL.

The genes are TRBV7-2 and TRBJ1-4, with 8 bases aligning to TRBD1. Germline V gene lookup returns CDR1 SGHTA and CDR2 FQGNSA. V lost 5 bases to trimming and J lost 8 bases; unmatched junction nucleotides: 10. This CDR3 is 15 amino acids long. CDR3 protein: CASSPRQGTGEKLFF. The DNA of the CDR3 is TGTGCCAGCAGCCCAAGACAGGGGACGGGCGAAAAACTGTTTTTT.

A note on this clone: One junction end disagrees with the germline gene, perhaps due to a read error. The chain recombines TRBV7-8 with TRBJ1-2; TRBD1 agrees at 7 bases. This CDR3 has 15 amino acids. CDR1 and CDR2 (germline): SGHVS, FQNEAQ. CDR3 DNA sequence: TGTGTCAGCAGCTCGGGAACAGGGGCCCCCTATGGCTACACCTTC. This sequence encodes CVSSSGTGAPYGYTF.

The J gene is TRBJ2-1, the V gene TRBV27; TRBD2 matches 16 bases. Germline V gene lookup returns CDR1 MNHEY and CDR2 SMNVEV (reference sequence). This CDR3 region has 20 residues. Trimming removed 6 bases from V and 1 base from J; junction bases left unmatched: 12. In DNA, the CDR3 is TGTGCCAGCAGACTTCTACCGGGACTAGCGGGGGGGCCGTCCTACAATGAGCAGTTCTTC. Its protein product is CASRLLPGLAGGPSYNEQFF.

The chain carries TRBV7-2 and TRBJ2-2; perhaps TRBD1 as D (6 bases). Germline values: CDR1 SGHTA, CDR2 FQGNSA. CDR3 length equals 15 residues. The V end lost 5 bases, the J end lost 5 bases, and 15 bases lay between the germline ends. The DNA for the CDR3 is TGTGCCAGCAGCCAGCAAACAGGGTTAACCGGGGAGCTGTTTTTT. As protein: CASSQQTGLTGELFF. Together with reference TRBV7-2 and TRBJ2-2, the CDR3 gives the full variable domain: GAGVSQSPSNKVTEKGKDVELRCDPISGHTALYWYRQSLGQGLEFLIYFQGNSAPDKSGLPSDRFSAERTGGSVSTLTIQRTQQEDSAVYLCASSQQTGLTGELFFGEGSRLTVL.

A word on this clone: Other nucleotide sequences in the sample specify the same CDR3. The V and J genes are TRBV19 and TRBJ1-1; D is undetermined. Germline V gives CDR1 LNHDA, CDR2 SQIVND (reference sequence). V was cut by 2 bases and J by 5 bases, with 9 bases left in between. The length of the CDR3 is 13 residues. Here the CDR3 reads CASSILGGTEAFF. The CDR3 nucleotides read TGTGCCAGTAGTATATTGGGAGGAACTGAAGCTTTCTTT.